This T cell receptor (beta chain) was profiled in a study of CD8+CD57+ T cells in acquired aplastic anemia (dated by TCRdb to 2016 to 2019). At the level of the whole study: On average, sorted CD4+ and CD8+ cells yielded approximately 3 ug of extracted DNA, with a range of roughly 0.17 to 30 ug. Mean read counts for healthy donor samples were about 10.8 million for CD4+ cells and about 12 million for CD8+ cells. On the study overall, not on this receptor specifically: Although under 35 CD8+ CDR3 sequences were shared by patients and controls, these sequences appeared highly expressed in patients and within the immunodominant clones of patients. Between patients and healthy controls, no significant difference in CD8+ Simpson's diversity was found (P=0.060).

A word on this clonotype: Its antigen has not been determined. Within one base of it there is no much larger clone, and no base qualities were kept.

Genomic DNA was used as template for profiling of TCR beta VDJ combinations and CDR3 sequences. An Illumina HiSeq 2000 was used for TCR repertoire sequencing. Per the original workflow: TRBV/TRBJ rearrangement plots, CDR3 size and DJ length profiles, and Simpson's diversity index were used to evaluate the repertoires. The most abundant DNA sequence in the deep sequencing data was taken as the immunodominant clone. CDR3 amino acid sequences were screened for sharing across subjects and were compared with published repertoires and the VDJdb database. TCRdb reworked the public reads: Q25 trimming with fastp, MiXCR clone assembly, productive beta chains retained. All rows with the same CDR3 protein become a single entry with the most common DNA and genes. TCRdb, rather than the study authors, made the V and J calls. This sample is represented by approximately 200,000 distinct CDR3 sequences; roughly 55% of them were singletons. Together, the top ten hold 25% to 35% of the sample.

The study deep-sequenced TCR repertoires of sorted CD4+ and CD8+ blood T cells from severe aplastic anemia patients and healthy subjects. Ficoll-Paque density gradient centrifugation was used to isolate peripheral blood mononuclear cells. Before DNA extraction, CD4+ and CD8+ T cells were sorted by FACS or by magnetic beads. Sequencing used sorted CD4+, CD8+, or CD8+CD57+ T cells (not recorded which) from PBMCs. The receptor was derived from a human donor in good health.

CDR3 reads: CASTLHSPNTGELFF. The nucleotide sequence is given as TGTGCCAGCACCCTTCATTCACCGAACACCGGGGAGCTGTTTTTT. The V gene is TRBV7-2 and the J gene is TRBJ2-2, with no confident D gene call. The junction shows trimming of 7 bases on V and 0 bases on J, plus 12 bases between the germline ends. CDR1 and CDR2, per the germline V gene, are SGHTA and FQGNSA. Counted from cysteine to phenylalanine, this CDR3 has 15 amino acids. The only DNA kept is the CDR3, 45 bases in frame from the first base.